This T cell receptor beta chain was recorded in a study of shared clonotypes between healthy human individuals. Whole-study context: The study drew on a couple of women and a few men aged 18 to 49 as donors. Researchers assigned three CD4 naive, three CD4 memory, two CD8 naive and one CD8 memory plate to each donor.

Sequenced by immunoSEQ multiplex PCR; TCRdb stores in-frame clones only, minus some. The sample has about 1.5 million clones; around 98% are singletons. The length of the CDR3 is 10 residues. Germline assignment: CDR1 SQVTM and CDR2 ANQGSEA. The V gene lost 6 bases and the J gene lost 6 bases, with 7 bases spanning the gap. This clone was observed once. The V call is TRBV29-1, the J call TRBJ2-3, with D uncertain. The sample consisted of naive CD4+ T cells sorted from blood. Stated subset: CD45RA+ positively selected. The receptor was derived from a man aged 25 to 45 in good health. In DNA form, the CDR3 reads TGCAGCGTAGGGCGGGATACGCAGTATTTT. This codes for CSVGRDTQYF.